The 21 T cell receptor beta chains listed next were all sequenced from one sample in a study of a mutant IDH1 vaccine in newly diagnosed glioma. Specified time point: week 5, during vaccination. Topical imiquimod accompanied each vaccine dose, which consisted of 300 ug of mutant IDH1 20-mer peptide. The table came from immunoSEQ multiplex PCR; TCRdb's copy has only in-frame clones and leaves some out. The repertoire holds 25,000 to 30,000 clones, with approximately 90% as singletons. These TCRs' antigens remain unknown. Sequencing was performed on peripheral blood mononuclear cells (PBMCs), taken from a glioma patient whose treatment included an IDH1 peptide vaccine. Receptors were obtained from a woman in her thirties or forties with glioma. Some clones in this sample may be carry-over from other donors' samples.

This chain links TRBV18 with TRBJ1-5; D gene uncertain. CDR3 length equals 14 residues. V was cut by 0 bases and J by 11 bases, with 14 bases left in between. The germline CDR1 and CDR2 sequences are KGHSH and LQKENI. This CDR3 reads CASSPPGVVESQHF. For the CDR3, the DNA is TGTGCCAGCTCACCACCGGGAGTTGTCGAGTCCCAGCATTTT. Full variable domain (outside the CDR3, taken from reference TRBV18 and TRBJ1-5): NAGVMQNPRHLVRRRGQEARLRCSPMKGHSHVYWYRQLPEEGLKFMVYLQKENIIDESGMPKERFSAEFPKEGPSILRIQQVVRGDSAAYFCASSPPGVVESQHFGDGTRLSIL.

The chain recombines TRBV23-1 with TRBJ1-2, with 12 positions matching TRBD1. TRBV23-1 is recorded as an ORF, its role being uncertain. The ends lost 8 bases at V and 6 bases at J; junction bases unmatched: 7. This CDR3 is built from 14 residues. The CDR3 sequence is CASGTRDRGHGYTF. The CDR3 DNA sequence: TGCGCCAGCGGAACTCGGGACAGGGGGCATGGCTACACCTTC.

This clone was counted between two and nine times. V gene TRBV7-9 combines with J gene TRBJ2-6; no clear D. The CDR3 has 14 residues. Between the trimmed V and J ends, which lost 3 bases and 2 bases, there was a span of 5 bases. Looked up from germline, CDR1 is SEHNR and CDR2 is FQNEAQ (reference sequence). CDR3 loop: CASSFDPGANVLTF. The CDR3, as DNA: TGTGCCAGCAGCTTTGATCCTGGGGCCAACGTCCTGACTTTC.

The CDR3 loop reads CASSSEYPGGDYGYTF. CDR3 nucleotides: TGTGCCAGCAGTTCGGAGTACCCGGGAGGAGACTATGGCTACACCTTC. The chain recombines TRBV28 with TRBJ1-2; D uncertain. The V and J ends lost 4 bases and 3 bases respectively, with 18 bases between them. Germline CDR1 MDHEN, CDR2 SYDVKM. This CDR3 spans 16 amino acids.

This chain connects TRBV28 to TRBJ1-1, with D perhaps matching TRBD1 (5 bases). This CDR3 is 16 amino acids long. Germline-derived CDR1 and CDR2 are MDHEN and SYDVKM. V was cut by 3 bases and J by 2 bases, with 16 bases left in between. The CDR3 region is CASSLGEIRGNTEAFF. The CDR3 bases are TGTGCCAGCAGTTTGGGGGAAATAAGGGGAAACACTGAAGCTTTCTTT.

V is TRBV28 and J is TRBJ1-4; D is undetermined. V was trimmed by 7 bases and J by 4 bases, leaving 4 bases between them. The CDR3 has 11 residues. The V gene's germline CDR1 is MDHEN and CDR2 SYDVKM. The CDR3 region has the DNA TGTGCCAGCATGCTTAATGAAAAACTGTTTTTT. Amino acid sequence: CASMLNEKLFF. Drawing the rest from reference TRBV28 and TRBJ1-4, the complete variable domain is DVKVTQSSRYLVKRTGEKVFLECVQDMDHENMFWYRQDPGLGLRLIYFSYDVKMKEKGDIPEGYSVSREKKERFSLILESASTNQTSMYLCASMLNEKLFFGSGTQLSVL.

The chain recombines TRBV9 with TRBJ1-1, with D maybe TRBD1 (5 bases). The CDR3 is made up of 15 amino acids. V was shortened by 3 bases and J by 4 bases, with 16 bases between the two germline ends. Germline V gene lookup returns CDR1 SGDLS and CDR2 YYNGEE. CDR3 in amino acids: CASSAVGRGATEAFF. The CDR3, as DNA: TGTGCCAGCAGCGCTGTGGGGCGGGGTGCCACTGAAGCTTTCTTT.

The chain is built from TRBV5-1 and TRBJ1-2; 7 positions match TRBD1. The CDR3 is made up of 15 amino acids. The germline gives CDR1 SGHRS, CDR2 YFSETQ. V trimming: 2 bases; J trimming: 1 base; junction bases outside the gene matches: 5. DNA of the CDR3: TGCGCCAGCAGCTTAGACAGGGTAGTTAACTATGGCTACACCTTC. Its protein is CASSLDRVVNYGYTF.

V and J are TRBV5-5 and TRBJ2-7, with D possibly being TRBD1 (6 bases). The CDR3 is made up of 15 amino acids. V was pared by 0 bases and J by 4 bases, with 14 bases between. Germline V gene sequence: CDR1 SGHKS, CDR2 YYEKEE (reference sequence). The CDR3 coding sequence is TGTGCCAGCAGCTTGGCCGTTGGACAGCTATACGAGCAGTACTTC. Its translation is CASSLAVGQLYEQYF.

This clone was seen just once. V usage is TRBV5-4 and J usage is TRBJ2-1; 9 bases are shared with TRBD2. Unmatched junction bases numbered 2, after V lost 0 bases and J lost 7 bases. This CDR3 has 14 residues. Germline lookup yields CDR1 SGHNT and CDR2 YYREEE (reference sequence). In nucleotides, the CDR3 is TGTGCCAGCAGCTTGGCGGCGGGAGGGAATGAGCAGTTCTTC. Its protein product is CASSLAAGGNEQFF.

A single count supports this clone. The chain couples TRBV4-1 to TRBJ2-1; 9 bases map to TRBD2. CDR1 and CDR2 (germline): MGHRA, YSYEKL. Germline trimming cut 5 bases from V and 8 bases from J; bases unmatched to any gene: 16. The CDR3 consists of 17 residues. CDR3 sequence (DNA): TGCGCCAGCAGCGCAAGACTAGCGGCCCTAAACGGCCATGAGCAGTTCTTC. This codes for CASSARLAALNGHEQFF.

V usage is TRBV19 and J usage is TRBJ2-7, with D perhaps matching TRBD2 (6 bases). V lost 3 bases and J 3 bases, leaving 12 bases between the germline ends. CDR1 is LNHDA, CDR2 SQIVND, per germline (reference sequence). This CDR3 region has 14 residues. The CDR3 spells CASSIGGMNYEQYF. CDR3 DNA: TGTGCCAGTAGTATCGGAGGGATGAACTACGAGCAGTACTTC.

The gene calls are TRBV15 and TRBJ1-1; D is unresolved. Germline V lookup: CDR1 LNHNV, CDR2 YYDKDF (reference sequence). This CDR3 comprises 19 residues. The V end lost 0 bases, the J end lost 1 base, and 21 bases lay between the germline ends. The CDR3 DNA sequence: TGTGCCACCAGCAGAGATGTACCCCACCATTTCGGTAAGAACACTGAAGCTTTCTTT. Amino acids: CATSRDVPHHFGKNTEAFF. Filled out from reference TRBV15 and TRBJ1-1, the complete variable domain reads DAMVIQNPRYQVTQFGKPVTLSCSQTLNHNVMYWYQQKSSQAPKLLFHYYDKDFNNEADTPDNFQSRRPNTSFCFLDIRSPGLGDTAMYLCATSRDVPHHFGKNTEAFFGQGTRLTVV.

The J gene is TRBJ1-1, the V gene TRBV19; D not certain. The CDR3 has 16 amino acids. CDR1 is LNHDA and CDR2 is SQIVND in the germline V gene (reference sequence). Trimming pared 3 bases from V and 0 bases from J, leaving 14 bases between. The CDR3 nucleotides read TGTGCCAGTAGTATGAATATTGGGCAGATGAACACTGAAGCTTTCTTT. Its translation is CASSMNIGQMNTEAFF.

The chain combines TRBV28 with TRBJ2-3, with 7 bases that match TRBD2. The ends lost 3 bases at V and 5 bases at J; junction bases unmatched: 14. The CDR3 runs to 17 residues. Germline V gene lookup returns CDR1 MDHEN and CDR2 SYDVKM. This CDR3 reads CASSFAGEAPQGDTQYF. The CDR3 DNA follows: TGTGCCAGCAGTTTCGCGGGAGAGGCTCCTCAGGGAGATACGCAGTATTTT. Full variable domain (rest looked up from reference TRBV28 and TRBJ2-3): DVKVTQSSRYLVKRTGEKVFLECVQDMDHENMFWYRQDPGLGLRLIYFSYDVKMKEKGDIPEGYSVSREKKERFSLILESASTNQTSMYLCASSFAGEAPQGDTQYFGPGTRLTVL.

J is TRBJ2-5 and V is TRBV28; D possibly corresponds to TRBD2 (5 bases). CDR3 size: 16 residues. The V end was cut by 4 bases, the J end by 1 base, with 16 bases between. Germline lookup yields CDR1 MDHEN and CDR2 SYDVKM. CDR3 residues: CASSSLAAAFQETQYF. For the CDR3, the DNA is TGTGCCAGCAGTTCGCTAGCCGCGGCTTTCCAAGAGACCCAGTACTTC.

The rearrangement joins TRBV7-9 to TRBJ2-7; D is unclear. The ends were cut back, 5 bases at V and 0 bases at J, with 5 bases in the middle. The CDR3 is 12 amino acids. Germline V gene data show CDR1 as SEHNR and CDR2 as FQNEAQ (reference sequence). The CDR3 region has the DNA TGTGCCAGCAGCGGAGTCTCCTACGAGCAGTACTTC. It codes for CASSGVSYEQYF. The full variable domain, with the rest looked up from reference TRBV7-9 and TRBJ2-7, is DTGVSQNPRHKITKRGQNVTFRCDPISEHNRLYWYRQTLGQGPEFLTYFQNEAQLEKSRLLSDRFSAERPKGSFSTLEIQRTEQGDSAMYLCASSGVSYEQYFGPGTRLTVT.

The CDR3 spells CASSSGTGGVLYEQYF. DNA of the CDR3: TGTGCCAGCAGTTCCGGGACAGGGGGCGTTCTTTACGAGCAGTACTTC. The chain links TRBV6-5 to TRBJ2-7; 12 bases fit TRBD1. The germline CDR1 and CDR2 sequences are MNHEY and SVGAGI. Losses at the gene ends were 4 bases for V and 4 bases for J; bases not matched to a gene: 8. This CDR3 is built from 16 residues.

This clone showed up just a few times. The V and J genes are TRBV5-6 and TRBJ2-7; possible D gene TRBD1, 5 bases. The CDR3 runs to 16 residues. V shed 0 bases and J shed 2 bases, with 15 bases lying between them. CDR1 is SGHDT, CDR2 YYEEEE, per germline. CDR3 protein: CASSLDRQGKAYEQYF. The CDR3 coding sequence is TGTGCCAGCAGCTTGGATAGGCAGGGTAAGGCCTACGAGCAGTACTTC.

The chain couples TRBV29-1 to TRBJ1-2; D uncertain. CDR3 size: 12 residues. The germline gives CDR1 SQVTM, CDR2 ANQGSEA. V was clipped by 1 base and J by 4 bases, with 7 bases between them. The CDR3 nucleotides read TGCAGCGTTGAAGGGGTCCCCTATGGCTACACCTTC. Translation gives CSVEGVPYGYTF.

The V gene is TRBV23-1, the J gene TRBJ1-6; TRBD1 is a possible D gene (5 bases). TRBV23-1 is an ORF; its function is uncertain. The CDR3 is made up of 15 amino acids. V lost 2 bases, J lost 5 bases, and 10 bases lay in between. For the CDR3, the DNA is TGCGCCAGCAGTCAAAGACAGCCACATAATTCACCCCTCCACTTT. Its translation is CASSQRQPHNSPLHF.